Listed here are 28 T cell receptor beta chains from one sample, sequenced in a study of blood T cell repertoires in COVID-19 (TCRdb year 2020). The library came from the immunoSEQ multiplex PCR assay. In its TCRdb copy, this immuneACCESS table keeps in-frame sequences only and misses some clones. Where compared with another copy, unresolved V genes explain less than half of these, and the others have no known cause. For this sample there are 100,000 or so clones; roughly 92% appear just once. The ten largest clones represent more than 5% of the sample. The sequenced sample was peripheral blood. All receptors come from a man aged 45-65 years with active COVID-19.

V is TRBV29-1 and J is TRBJ2-2, with 7 bases aligning to TRBD2. Germline V gene data show CDR1 as SQVTM and CDR2 as ANQGSEA. The CDR3 is 16 amino acids. V dropped 4 bases and J dropped 0; count of bases not matched to a gene: 8. CDR3 region: CSVGEGLGSNTGELFF. The CDR3, as DNA: TGCAGCGTTGGGGAGGGGTTGGGCTCGAACACCGGGGAGCTGTTTTTT.

This chain connects TRBV28 to TRBJ1-2; maybe TRBD1 (6 bases). The CDR3 covers 12 residues. Germline CDR1 MDHEN, CDR2 SYDVKM. Trimming took 6 bases from V and 8 from J, leaving 13 bases between them. The CDR3 loop reads CASRRQDGGYTF. The CDR3 DNA reads TGTGCCAGCAGAAGACAGGATGGCGGCTACACCTTC.

V is TRBV9 and J is TRBJ2-7, with 8 positions matching TRBD2. With V trimmed by 1 base and J by 5 bases, 8 bases remained unmatched. The CDR3 is made up of 15 amino acids. From germline, CDR1 is SGDLS and CDR2 YYNGEE. CDR3 DNA: TGTGCCAGCAGCGTACGGCCTAGCGGGTTAAACGAGCAGTACTTC. Translating gives CASSVRPSGLNEQYF. The full variable domain, completed using reference TRBV9 and TRBJ2-7, is DSGVTQTPKHLITATGQRVTLRCSPRSGDLSVYWYQQSLDQGLQFLIQYYNGEERAKGNILERFSAQQFPDLHSELNLSSLELGDSALYFCASSVRPSGLNEQYFGPGTRLTVT.

This clone was seen a single time. The rearrangement uses TRBV27 and TRBJ1-2, with D possibly matching TRBD1 (5 bases). This CDR3 region has 15 residues. The V end lost 6 bases, the J end lost 0 bases, and 14 bases lay between the germline ends. Looked up from germline, CDR1 is MNHEY and CDR2 is SMNVEV (reference sequence). Here the CDR3 DNA reads TGTGCCAGCAGCCGTGGACAAGGACCTAACTATGGCTACACCTTC. Its protein product is CASSRGQGPNYGYTF.

The chain carries TRBV7-6 and TRBJ1-3; D is ambiguous. The V gene lost 5 bases and the J gene lost 2 bases, with 16 bases spanning the gap. Germline CDR1 and CDR2: SGHVS and FNYEAQ. CDR3 length equals 16 residues. CDR3 nucleotide sequence: TGTGCCAGCAGCCCCACTCCCCGAGGGACTGGAAACACCATATATTTT. It codes for CASSPTPRGTGNTIYF.

This clone was seen a few times. This chain connects TRBV27 to TRBJ2-7; D gene uncertain. Germline V gene sequence: CDR1 MNHEY, CDR2 SMNVEV (reference sequence). The CDR3 totals 14 residues. Trimming cost V 5 bases and J 2 bases, with 13 bases left between them. CDR3 nucleotide sequence: TGTGCCAGCAGTCCACGGAGATATCCCTACGAGCAGTACTTC. Its translation is CASSPRRYPYEQYF.

The chain uses TRBV19 and TRBJ1-4; 7 bases map to TRBD1. This CDR3 region has 14 residues. The germline V gene encodes CDR1 LNHDA and CDR2 SQIVND (reference sequence). The junction had 9 bases not matched to a gene; V was cut back by 7 bases and J by 7 bases. The CDR3 region is CASTTGTEPEKLFF. The DNA for the CDR3 is TGTGCCAGTACCACCGGGACAGAACCTGAAAAACTGTTTTTT.

V and J are TRBV27 and TRBJ2-1, with unresolved D. V dropped 0 bases and J dropped 10 bases, with 10 bases sitting between them. CDR1 is MNHEY, CDR2 SMNVEV, per germline (reference sequence). There are 13 residues in the CDR3. CDR3 nucleotide sequence: TGTGCCAGCAGTTTATCGAGCCTAGGCGAGCAGTTCTTC. Translation: CASSLSSLGEQFF.

The chain employs TRBV5-1 and TRBJ2-2; TRBD1 matches 9 bases. CDR3 length equals 16 residues. The ends lost 6 bases at V and 7 bases at J; junction bases unmatched: 13. From germline, CDR1 is SGHRS and CDR2 YFSETQ. CDR3 residues: CASTRGDRVDDGELFF. CDR3 in DNA: TGCGCCAGCACCCGGGGGGACAGGGTTGATGACGGGGAGCTGTTTTTT.

This chain links TRBV2 with TRBJ1-4; the D is unclear. This CDR3 has 15 amino acids. From germline, CDR1 is SNHLY and CDR2 FYNNEI. The V end lost 6 bases, the J end lost 0 bases, and 11 bases lay between the germline ends. The CDR3 DNA reads as TGTGCCAGCAGCCGATCACTTGCAACTAATGAAAAACTGTTTTTT. Its protein is CASSRSLATNEKLFF.

This chain connects TRBV6-6 to TRBJ2-7; TRBD2 aligns across 7 bases. The CDR3 is 15 residues long. V gave up 2 bases and J gave up 6 bases; unmatched junction bases: 10. Looked up from germline, CDR1 is MNHNY and CDR2 is SVGAGI (reference sequence). CDR3 protein: CASSYGRSGIGEQYF. In DNA form, the CDR3 reads TGTGCCAGCAGTTACGGGAGGAGCGGGATAGGCGAGCAGTACTTC.

The chain combines TRBV5-1 with TRBJ2-1; TRBD1 matches 9 bases. CDR3 length: 16 amino acids. The junction had 13 bases not matched to a gene; V was cut back by 2 bases and J by 10 bases. Germline assignment: CDR1 SGHRS and CDR2 YFSETQ. CDR3 protein: CASSFPRDRELGEQFF. CDR3 nucleotide sequence: TGCGCCAGCAGCTTCCCCCGGGACAGGGAATTAGGAGAGCAGTTCTTC.

The rearrangement uses TRBV2 and TRBJ1-5; no reliable D call. Trimming took off 4 bases at V and 2 bases at J, with 12 bases between the two ends. The CDR3 is 15 amino acids. Germline loops: CDR1 SNHLY, CDR2 FYNNEI. The CDR3 bases are TGTGCCAGCAGTGCGGGGAGGCAACGCAATCAGCCCCAGCATTTT. This gives the protein CASSAGRQRNQPQHF.

The CDR3 DNA follows: TGCGCCAGCAGCCTAAGGACTAGCGGGAGAAATGAGCAGTTCTTC. Its protein product is CASSLRTSGRNEQFF. V and J are TRBV5-1 and TRBJ2-1; 13 nucleotides line up with TRBD2. The junction had 5 bases not matched to a gene; V was cut back by 4 bases and J by 7 bases. Germline-derived CDR1 and CDR2 are SGHRS and YFSETQ. This CDR3 has 15 amino acids.

The chain is built from TRBV5-1 and TRBJ2-2; D unresolved. The CDR3 covers 16 residues. CDR1 is SGHRS and CDR2 is YFSETQ in the germline V gene. Deletions cut 4 bases from V and 5 bases from J, with 18 bases between. The CDR3, as DNA: TGCGCCAGCAGCCCGTCCGGTCAGCGCCGGACCGGGGAGCTGTTTTTT. Translating gives CASSPSGQRRTGELFF.

CDR3 amino acids: CASSVLAGVTDTQYF. DNA of the CDR3: TGTGCCAGTAGTGTGCTAGCGGGTGTCACAGATACGCAGTATTTT. The chain employs TRBV19 and TRBJ2-3, with 8 positions matching TRBD2. Per germline, CDR1 LNHDA and CDR2 SQIVND (reference sequence). The CDR3 contains 15 residues. V lost 5 bases, J lost 2 bases, and 6 bases stayed unmatched.

This clone came up once. The DNA of the CDR3 is TGCAGTGCCGCGGGGGAGCAGCCCCAGCATTTT. It specifies CSAAGEQPQHF. The rearrangement uses TRBV20-1 and TRBJ1-5, with D tentatively TRBD1 (5 bases). CDR1 is DFQATT and CDR2 is SNEGSKA in the germline V gene (reference sequence). V was cut by 6 bases and J by 7 bases, with 10 bases left in between. The CDR3 contains 11 residues.

This clone has only a few counts. The chain couples TRBV15 to TRBJ2-1; 7 bases are shared with TRBD2. The CDR3 sequence is 15 residues long. Trimming removed 1 base from V and 3 bases from J; junction bases left unmatched: 3. Germline V lookup: CDR1 LNHNV, CDR2 YYDKDF (reference sequence). The CDR3 DNA sequence: TGTGCCACCAGCAGAGTGGCGGGAGACTACAATGAGCAGTTCTTC. Translating it yields CATSRVAGDYNEQFF.

The rearrangement uses TRBV6-2 or TRBV6-3 and TRBJ2-1; TRBD2 aligns across 7 bases. From germline, CDR1 is MNHEY and CDR2 SVGEGT. The CDR3 totals 17 residues. V shed 5 bases, J shed 10 bases, and the junction held 20 bases outside the gene matches. The CDR3: CASSPSIGGRAWREQFF. The CDR3 DNA follows: TGTGCCAGCAGTCCCTCGATCGGGGGGAGGGCATGGCGGGAGCAGTTCTTC.

This rearrangement joins TRBV21-1 to TRBJ2-1; the D call TRBD1 from the table was never checked on the DNA. TRBV21-1 is a known pseudogene. CDR3 length: 16 amino acids. Here the CDR3 reads CASSNPGQLPYNEQFF. Written as DNA, the CDR3 is TGTGCCAGCAGCAATCCCGGACAGTTACCCTACAATGAGCAGTTCTTC.

J is TRBJ2-1 and V is TRBV9; 10 bases are shared with TRBD2. J lost 1 base, V lost 4 bases, and 8 bases had no gene match. Germline CDR1 reads SGDLS; CDR2 reads YYNGEE. CDR3 length: 17 amino acids. The CDR3 sequence is CASSQLPTSGSYNEQFF. In DNA form, the CDR3 reads TGTGCCAGCAGCCAATTGCCGACTAGCGGGTCCTACAATGAGCAGTTCTTC.

This chain joins TRBV12-2 and TRBJ2-5; TRBD2, the table's D call, lacks a check against the DNA. TRBV12-2 is designated a pseudogene. The CDR3 runs to 15 residues. CDR3 coding DNA: TGTGCAAGTCGCCACTCAGGGACTACCCAAGAGACCCAGTACTTC. It encodes CASRHSGTTQETQYF.

This rearrangement joins TRBV19 to TRBJ2-2, with a weak D call TRBD1 (6 bases). Trimming removed 3 bases at V and 2 bases at J, with 7 bases between. Germline V lookup: CDR1 LNHDA, CDR2 SQIVND (reference sequence). This CDR3 has 14 residues. DNA of the CDR3: TGTGCCAGTAGTATGGGACACAACACCGGGGAGCTGTTTTTT. Its protein product is CASSMGHNTGELFF. The full variable domain, with the rest looked up from reference TRBV19 and TRBJ2-2, is DGGITQSPKYLFRKEGQNVTLSCEQNLNHDAMYWYRQDPGQGLRLIYYSQIVNDFQKGDIAEGYSVSREKKESFPLTVTSAQKNPTAFYLCASSMGHNTGELFFGEGSRLTVL.

The V gene is TRBV4-1, the J gene TRBJ2-2; 10 bases align to TRBD2. CDR3 length: 15 amino acids. CDR1 is MGHRA and CDR2 is YSYEKL in the germline V gene. V lost 5 bases to trimming and J lost 9 bases; unmatched junction nucleotides: 9. CDR3 protein: CASSGTSGTERELFF. CDR3 nucleotides: TGCGCCAGCAGCGGTACTAGCGGGACGGAAAGGGAGCTGTTTTTT.

The rearrangement links TRBV19 to TRBJ2-2, with TRBD2 matching over 13 bases. The CDR3 loop spans 14 amino acids. The V segment lost 9 bases and the J segment 5 bases; nucleotides outside the gene matches: 3. Germline values: CDR1 LNHDA, CDR2 SQIVND (reference sequence). The DNA for the CDR3 is TGTGCCAGCAGACTAGCGGGAGGAACCGGGGAGCTGTTTTTT. Amino acid sequence: CASRLAGGTGELFF.

This clone has only one observation. This sequence joins TRBV30 and TRBJ1-1; D call uncertain. The V gene lost 7 bases and the J gene lost 4 bases, with 16 bases spanning the gap. Germline V gene data show CDR1 as GTSNPN and CDR2 as SVGIG (reference sequence). The CDR3 is 13 amino acids. The CDR3 protein is CALTTGSATEAFF. The CDR3 region has the DNA TGTGCCTTAACCACGGGTTCTGCCACTGAAGCTTTCTTT.

In DNA, the CDR3 is TGTGCCAGTAGTAGGGGACTAGCGGGAGCTGGCACCGGGGAGCTGTTTTTT. It translates to CASSRGLAGAGTGELFF. This chain joins TRBV19 and TRBJ2-2; 14 bases match TRBD2. The CDR3 has 17 residues. The J segment lost 4 bases and the V segment lost 4 bases, leaving 5 bases of the junction unmatched. Germline loops: CDR1 LNHDA, CDR2 SQIVND (reference sequence).

The chain has TRBV7-3 and TRBJ2-1; perhaps TRBD2 as D (6 bases). The V gene lost 1 base and the J gene lost 2 bases, with 12 bases spanning the gap. This CDR3 has 16 amino acids. CDR1 and CDR2 (germline): SGHTA, FQGTGA. CDR3 sequence: CASSLMFGGTYNEQFF. Written as DNA, the CDR3 is TGTGCCAGCAGCTTAATGTTCGGGGGAACCTACAATGAGCAGTTCTTC.